The clone carrying this T cell receptor (beta chain) was recorded once. Its target is not known. Here immunoSEQ multiplex PCR was the method, and the copy in TCRdb shows in-frame clones only, minus some. The sample consists of tens of thousands of clones, about nine tenths of them appearing once. The V gene's germline CDR1 is SGHVS and CDR2 FQNEAQ. The CDR3 is 16 amino acids. V lost 5 bases and J lost 0, with 14 bases in between. These data originate in a study of B cell selection in AIRE deficiency. Study-wide findings and caveats: In TCRBV usage, CDR3 length and diversity, patient Tconv and Treg cells matched healthy donors. Only around a tenth of 3,500 to 4,500 shared Treg sequences were patient-specific; roughly 30% healthy-specific.

Regulatory T cells were sorted as CD4+CD25hiCD127low/negative. The material sequenced was CD4+CD25+ Tregs sorted from PBMCs. The chain joins TRBV7-8 to TRBJ2-1; D gene ambiguous. This TCR derives from a human donor in good health. CDR3 sequence (DNA): TGTGCCAGCAGCCCGGACGGCCGTAGCTCCTACAATGAGCAGTTCTTC. Translation gives CASSPDGRSSYNEQFF.